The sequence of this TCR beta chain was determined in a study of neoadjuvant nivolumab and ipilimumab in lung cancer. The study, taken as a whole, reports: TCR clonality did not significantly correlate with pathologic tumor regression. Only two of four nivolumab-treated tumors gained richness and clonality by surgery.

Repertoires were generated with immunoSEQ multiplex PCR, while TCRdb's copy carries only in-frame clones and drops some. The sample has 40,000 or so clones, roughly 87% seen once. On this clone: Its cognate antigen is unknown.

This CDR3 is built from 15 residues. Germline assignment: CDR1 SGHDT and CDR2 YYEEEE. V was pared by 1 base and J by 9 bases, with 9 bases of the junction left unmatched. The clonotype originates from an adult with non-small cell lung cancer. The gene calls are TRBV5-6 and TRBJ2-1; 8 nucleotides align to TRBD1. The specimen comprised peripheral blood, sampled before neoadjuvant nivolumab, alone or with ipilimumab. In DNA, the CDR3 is TGTGCCAGCAGCTTGCAGGGGGCTAAAAGAGGTGAGCAGTTCTTC. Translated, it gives CASSLQGAKRGEQFF.